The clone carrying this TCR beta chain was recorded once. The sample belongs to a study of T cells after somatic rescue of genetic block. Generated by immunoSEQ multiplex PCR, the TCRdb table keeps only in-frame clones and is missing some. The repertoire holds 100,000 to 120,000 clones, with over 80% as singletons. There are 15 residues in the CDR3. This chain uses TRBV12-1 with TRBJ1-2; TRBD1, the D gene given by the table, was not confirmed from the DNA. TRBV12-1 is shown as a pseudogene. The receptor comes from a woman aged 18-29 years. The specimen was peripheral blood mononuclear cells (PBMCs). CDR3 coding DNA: TGTGCCAGCAGCGACTTCCACAGGTCTCGGTATGGCTACACCTTC. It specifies CASSDFHRSRYGYTF.